The rows below give T cell receptor beta chains drawn from one sample of a study of regulatory T cells in long-lasting Graves disease. TCRdb independently ran MiXCR on the multiplex PCR reads; one entry per CDR3 protein. The sample comprises hundreds of thousands of distinct CDR3 sequences, around 15% of which are singletons, and under 20% rests with the top ten. These same records also appear under a second study, on T cells in Graves' hyperthyroidism and ophthalmopathy.

Sequencing used peripheral blood mononuclear cells (PBMCs), obtained at new diagnosis, from a patient treated with antithyroid drugs. All receptors come from a young woman with Graves disease. Both conserved end residues are part of each CDR3. D genes are given only for firm matches. Rows give clone size only sometimes, using once, few, many, or a class for an expanded clone.

abundance: many; j_gene: TRBJ1-1; d_gene: TRBD1; v_gene: TRBV29-1; CDR3aa: CSAQGDRGTEAFF; CDR3nt: TGCAGCGCCCAAGGGGACAGAGGCACTGAAGCTTTCTTT
abundance: many; j_gene: TRBJ2-6; d_gene: TRBD2; v_gene: TRBV7-2; CDR3aa: CASSVLAGGRAGGANVLTF; CDR3nt: TGTGCCAGCAGCGTCCTAGCGGGCGGACGCGCGGGTGGGGCCAACGTCCTGACTTTC
abundance: many; j_gene: TRBJ2-7; d_gene: NA; v_gene: TRBV6-1; CDR3aa: CASSPQGGGPYEQYF; CDR3nt: TGTGCCAGCAGTCCCCAGGGGGGAGGCCCCTACGAGCAGTACTTC
abundance: many; j_gene: TRBJ1-5; d_gene: NA; v_gene: TRBV6-1; CDR3aa: CASSPGRRGGNQPQHF; CDR3nt: TGTGCCAGCAGCCCCGGTCGTCGGGGGGGCAATCAGCCCCAGCATTTT
abundance: many; j_gene: TRBJ1-2; d_gene: NA; v_gene: TRBV12-3/TRBV12-4; CDR3aa: CASSVKRTGGYTF; CDR3nt: TGTGCCAGCAGTGTAAAGAGAACGGGCGGCTACACCTTC
abundance: NA; j_gene: TRBJ2-1; d_gene: NA; v_gene: TRBV6-5; CDR3aa: CASSYQDSVNNEQFF; CDR3nt: TGTGCCAGCAGTTACCAGGACAGCGTCAACAATGAGCAGTTCTTC
abundance: NA; j_gene: TRBJ2-5; d_gene: TRBD2; v_gene: TRBV6-2/TRBV6-3; CDR3aa: CATQGIAGAQETQYF; CDR3nt: TGTGCCACACAGGGGATAGCGGGAGCACAAGAGACCCAGTACTTC
abundance: NA; j_gene: TRBJ2-5; d_gene: TRBD1; v_gene: TRBV6-9; CDR3aa: CASSTSTGGSETQYF; CDR3nt: TGTGCCAGCAGTACCTCGACAGGGGGCTCAGAGACCCAGTACTTC
abundance: NA; j_gene: TRBJ2-2; d_gene: TRBD1; v_gene: TRBV19; CDR3aa: CASLLGQGTGELFF; CDR3nt: TGTGCCAGCCTCCTCGGACAGGGGACCGGGGAGCTGTTTTTT
abundance: few; j_gene: TRBJ2-7; d_gene: TRBD2; v_gene: TRBV5-1; CDR3aa: CASSTWTSGTKSSYEQYF; CDR3nt: TGCGCCAGCAGCACATGGACTAGCGGGACAAAGAGCTCCTACGAGCAGTACTTC
abundance: NA; j_gene: TRBJ2-7; d_gene: NA; v_gene: TRBV7-2; CDR3aa: CASSLALVEGEQYF; CDR3nt: TGTGCCAGCAGCTTAGCCCTGGTGGAGGGAGAGCAGTACTTC
abundance: NA; j_gene: TRBJ1-1; d_gene: NA; v_gene: TRBV19; CDR3aa: CASSPVRDTTEAFF; CDR3nt: TGTGCCAGTAGCCCCGTAAGGGACACCACTGAAGCTTTCTTT
abundance: many; j_gene: TRBJ2-3; d_gene: TRBD2; v_gene: TRBV6-1; CDR3aa: CASSPEGLRGEYF; CDR3nt: TGTGCCAGCAGTCCCGAGGGTCTTCGGGGGGAGTATTTT
abundance: few; j_gene: TRBJ1-2; d_gene: NA; v_gene: TRBV5-6; CDR3aa: CASRGGSYYYGYTF; CDR3nt: TGTGCCAGCAGAGGAGGCAGCTACTACTATGGCTACACCTTC
abundance: NA; j_gene: TRBJ1-1; d_gene: NA; v_gene: TRBV20-1; CDR3aa: CSARVPGRKNTEAFF; CDR3nt: TGCAGTGCTAGAGTCCCGGGACGGAAGAACACTGAAGCTTTCTTT
abundance: NA; j_gene: TRBJ1-6; d_gene: NA; v_gene: TRBV2; CDR3aa: CASSEVRVGNSPLHF; CDR3nt: TGTGCCAGCAGTGAAGTTCGGGTAGGGAATTCACCCCTCCACTTT
abundance: many; j_gene: TRBJ2-2; d_gene: NA; v_gene: TRBV20-1; CDR3aa: CSASLSGELFF; CDR3nt: TGCAGTGCTAGTCTATCCGGGGAGCTGTTTTTT
abundance: many; j_gene: TRBJ1-1; d_gene: TRBD1; v_gene: TRBV11-2; CDR3aa: CASTFDDRENTEAFF; CDR3nt: TGTGCCAGCACCTTTGATGACAGGGAGAACACTGAAGCTTTCTTT